The rows below give T cell receptor beta chains drawn from one sample of a study of CD8+ T cells in alopecia areata. Only in-frame clones appear in the TCRdb table, and some are missing; sequencing was by immunoSEQ multiplex PCR. The sample consists of about 140,000 clones, around 86% of them appearing once. Specimen: CD8+ T cells sorted from blood, collected at week 4, from a patient treated with tofacitinib. Every receptor here comes from a human donor with alopecia areata. Each CDR3 is given with its conserved first and last residue. Fields, in order: clone size, D gene, V gene, J gene, CDR3 protein, CDR3 DNA. D genes are given only for firm matches. Rows may omit the clone size; those that give it use once, few, many or a size class.

size: .
D: .
V: TRBV4-1
J: TRBJ1-4
CDR3: CASSPEGPPTQKLFF
DNA: TGCGCCAGCAGCCCAGAAGGACCGCCCACCCAAAAACTGTTTTTT

size: .
D: .
V: TRBV14
J: TRBJ2-2
CDR3: CASSQVFGAGTGELFF
DNA: TGTGCCAGCAGCCAAGTCTTCGGGGCAGGCACCGGGGAGCTGTTTTTT

size: .
D: .
V: TRBV7-9
J: TRBJ2-7
CDR3: CASSFNDSPEQYF
DNA: TGTGCCAGCAGCTTCAACGATAGTCCCGAGCAGTACTTC

size: few
D: .
V: TRBV5-4
J: TRBJ1-1
CDR3: CASSLAGNTEAFF
DNA: TGTGCCAGCAGCTTGGCCGGGAACACTGAAGCTTTCTTT

size: .
D: .
V: TRBV27
J: TRBJ2-3
CDR3: CASTPIPPDTQYF
DNA: TGTGCCAGCACCCCGATCCCCCCAGATACGCAGTATTTT

size: .
D: .
V: TRBV7-9
J: TRBJ2-4
CDR3: CASSLEIAKNIRYF
DNA: TGTGCCAGCAGCTTAGAGATAGCCAAAAACATTCGGTACTTC

size: .
D: .
V: TRBV7-9
J: TRBJ1-5
CDR3: CASSLTGPNQPQHF
DNA: TGTGCCAGCAGCTTAACAGGGCCCAATCAGCCCCAGCATTTT

size: once
D: TRBD1
V: TRBV29-1
J: TRBJ1-2
CDR3: CSALGQVDGYTF
DNA: TGCAGCGCTTTGGGACAGGTTGATGGCTACACCTTC

size: .
D: .
V: TRBV5-4
J: TRBJ2-7
CDR3: CASSGNNYEQYF
DNA: TGTGCCAGCAGCGGAAACAACTACGAGCAGTACTTC

size: .
D: .
V: TRBV28
J: TRBJ2-1
CDR3: CASSLRSGRDNEQFF
DNA: TGTGCCAGCAGTTTGCGGTCTGGCAGGGATAATGAGCAGTTCTTC

size: .
D: .
V: TRBV6-6
J: TRBJ2-3
CDR3: CASSYISTDTQYF
DNA: TGTGCCAGCAGTTACATCAGCACAGATACGCAGTATTTT

size: .
D: TRBD1
V: TRBV29-1
J: TRBJ1-2
CDR3: CSVELGTGNGYTF
DNA: TGCAGCGTTGAACTCGGGACAGGGAATGGCTACACCTTC

size: .
D: TRBD1
V: TRBV29-1
J: TRBJ1-2
CDR3: CSVGDRGPPNYGYTF
DNA: TGCAGCGTTGGGGACAGGGGACCTCCTAACTATGGCTACACCTTC

size: .
D: .
V: TRBV29-1
J: TRBJ1-1
CDR3: CSVAGRNTEAFF
DNA: TGCAGCGTTGCTGGCAGGAACACTGAAGCTTTCTTT

size: .
D: TRBD1
V: TRBV29-1
J: TRBJ1-2
CDR3: CSAGRTGDPYGYTF
DNA: TGCAGCGCTGGCCGGACAGGGGATCCCTATGGCTACACCTTC

size: .
D: .
V: TRBV4-1
J: TRBJ1-3
CDR3: CASSQGAQDPAYF
DNA: TGCGCCAGCAGCCAAGGAGCGCAGGATCCGGCCTACTTT

size: .
D: TRBD1
V: TRBV6-5
J: TRBJ2-1
CDR3: CASTWTGGYNEQFF
DNA: TGTGCCAGCACCTGGACAGGGGGTTACAATGAGCAGTTCTTC

size: medium-sized
D: TRBD1
V: TRBV10-3
J: TRBJ2-7
CDR3: CAISEGTGYVYEQYF
DNA: TGTGCCATCAGTGAAGGGACAGGCTACGTCTACGAGCAGTACTTC

size: .
D: .
V: TRBV30
J: TRBJ2-3
CDR3: CAWSQADTQYF
DNA: TGTGCCTGGAGCCAGGCTGATACGCAGTATTTT

size: .
D: TRBD2
V: TRBV25-1
J: TRBJ2-7
CDR3: CASSESGRDEQYF
DNA: TGTGCCAGCAGTGAGAGCGGGAGAGACGAGCAGTACTTC

size: few
D: .
V: TRBV14
J: TRBJ2-2
CDR3: CASSLQDTGELFF
DNA: TGTGCCAGCAGCCTTCAAGACACCGGGGAGCTGTTTTTT

size: .
D: TRBD1
V: TRBV29-1
J: TRBJ2-7
CDR3: CSVEGQGYEQYF
DNA: TGCAGCGTTGAGGGACAGGGGTACGAGCAGTACTTC

size: .
D: .
V: TRBV13
J: TRBJ2-5
CDR3: CASSPPDQETQYF
DNA: TGTGCCAGCAGCCCCCCGGACCAAGAGACCCAGTACTTC

size: once
D: .
V: TRBV27
J: TRBJ2-3
CDR3: CASSLSGMGYTDTQYF
DNA: TGTGCCAGCAGTTTATCTGGTATGGGGTATACAGATACGCAGTATTTT

size: .
D: .
V: TRBV5-1
J: TRBJ1-1
CDR3: CASSPDSWRRNTEAFF
DNA: TGCGCCAGCAGCCCCGACTCATGGAGAAGGAACACTGAAGCTTTCTTT

size: few
D: TRBD1
V: TRBV4-2
J: TRBJ2-7
CDR3: CASSQAFGTDTYEQYF
DNA: TGTGCCAGCAGCCAAGCTTTTGGGACAGATACCTACGAGCAGTACTTC

size: few
D: .
V: TRBV9
J: TRBJ2-1
CDR3: CASSAGYGGEQFF
DNA: TGTGCCAGCAGCGCGGGTTACGGGGGAGAGCAGTTCTTC

size: .
D: .
V: TRBV28
J: TRBJ2-7
CDR3: CASSLRSYEQYF
DNA: TGTGCCAGCAGTCTCAGATCCTACGAGCAGTACTTC

size: .
D: .
V: TRBV4-1
J: TRBJ2-7
CDR3: CASSQDLAGLYYEQYF
DNA: TGCGCCAGCAGCCAAGATCTAGCAGGCCTTTACTACGAGCAGTACTTC

size: .
D: .
V: TRBV9
J: TRBJ1-2
CDR3: CASRAQSYGYTF
DNA: TGTGCCAGCAGGGCGCAGTCCTATGGCTACACCTTC

size: .
D: .
V: TRBV30
J: TRBJ2-3
CDR3: CAWVGAADTQYF
DNA: TGTGCCTGGGTGGGAGCGGCAGATACGCAGTATTTT

size: .
D: TRBD1
V: TRBV2
J: TRBJ2-7
CDR3: CASSARDRLSYEQYF
DNA: TGTGCCAGCAGTGCCCGGGACAGACTTTCCTACGAGCAGTACTTC